This TCR beta chain derives from a study of blood T cell repertoires in COVID-19. The overall study: There were acute and convalescent COVID-19 samples, and they came from the United States, Italy and Spain. T cells, B-cell-depleted T cells, or PBMCs provided the cDNA or gDNA that served as material.

As originally analysed: The authors estimated nucleated cell counts from reference gene primer amplification. Data came from immunoSEQ multiplex PCR; TCRdb stores just in-frame clones and leaves some out. V and J calls and clone size are those listed in that table; D and trimming were worked out from the DNA. Of roughly 390,000 clones listed, 85% are singletons. The sequence was collected from a woman younger than 30 with acute or convalescent COVID-19. The sample taken for sequencing was peripheral blood.

The CDR3 sequence is CASSVGASRGPYEQYF. The CDR3 DNA reads as TGTGCCAGCAGCGTAGGGGCTAGCAGAGGTCCCTACGAGCAGTACTTC. The chain employs TRBV9 and TRBJ2-7; tentatively, D is TRBD2 (5 bases). The ends were cut back, 0 bases at V and 2 bases at J, with 15 bases in the middle. The CDR3 extends over 16 amino acids. The germline V gene encodes CDR1 SGDLS and CDR2 YYNGEE.